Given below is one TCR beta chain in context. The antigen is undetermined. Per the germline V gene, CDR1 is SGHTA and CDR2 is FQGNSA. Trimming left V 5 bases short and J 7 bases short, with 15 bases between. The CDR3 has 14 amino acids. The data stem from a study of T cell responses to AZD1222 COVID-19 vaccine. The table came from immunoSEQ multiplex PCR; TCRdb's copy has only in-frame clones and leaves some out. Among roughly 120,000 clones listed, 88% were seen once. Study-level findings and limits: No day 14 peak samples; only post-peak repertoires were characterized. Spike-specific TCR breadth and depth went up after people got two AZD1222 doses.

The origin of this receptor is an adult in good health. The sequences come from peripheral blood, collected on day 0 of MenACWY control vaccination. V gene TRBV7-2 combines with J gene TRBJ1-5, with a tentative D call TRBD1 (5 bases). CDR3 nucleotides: TGTGCCAGCAGCCCAGGACACCAAGGGCAGCCCCAGCATTTT. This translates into CASSPGHQGQPQHF.